This TCR beta chain was recovered during a study of post-analysis software for immune sequencing data. Study-wide results and caveats: By F measure, strong co-clustering occurred among samples prepared in the same batch. Five TRBV segments, including TRBV5-6, TRBV5-1 and TRBV20-1, were more frequent in patients than controls.

TCR beta libraries were prepared from cDNA with unique molecular identifiers. TCRdb ran MiXCR on the PCR reads and lists one entry per CDR3 protein. The sample shows about half a million distinct CDR3 sequences, 45% of them seen only once. CDR1 is KGHSH, CDR2 LQKENI, per germline. The CDR3 has 14 residues. Trimming shortened V by 3 bases and J by 4 bases, and 10 bases separated the two germline ends. This clonotype was recorded a few times. As yet, its antigen is unknown. Sequencing was performed on blood. The receptor was derived from a girl aged 10 to 17 with multiple sclerosis. This sequence joins TRBV18 and TRBJ1-5, with D possibly TRBD1 on 5 matching bases. CDR3 sequence: CASSPGQFNQPQHF. For the CDR3, the DNA is TGTGCCAGCTCACCGGGGCAGTTTAATCAGCCCCAGCATTTT.